This is a list of T cell receptor beta chains from one sample in a study of T cells after yellow fever vaccination. TCRdb passed the 5' RACE reads through MiXCR, listing each CDR3 protein once. The repertoire consists of 450,000 to 650,000 distinct CDR3 sequences, with 21% occurring once and the leading ten covering roughly 16%. This specimen was PBMCs, taken roughly 20 days after the first yellow fever vaccination. All receptors come from a man younger than 35 who received the YFV17D yellow fever vaccine. CDR3s include the opening cysteine and the closing phenylalanine or tryptophan. D genes are given only for firm matches. Clone sizes are given selectively: once, few, many, or a class where the clone is expanded.

v_gene: TRBV4-1
j_gene: TRBJ1-2
abundance: NA
d_gene: TRBD1
CDR3nt: TGCGCCAGCAGCCAAGACCGGATAGAAGACAGGGGGCAGGGCTACACCTTC
CDR3aa: CASSQDRIEDRGQGYTF

v_gene: TRBV20-1
j_gene: TRBJ1-2
abundance: NA
d_gene: NA
CDR3nt: TGCAGTGCTAGAGATAGGGGTGGGGATGGCTACACCTTC
CDR3aa: CSARDRGGDGYTF

v_gene: TRBV7-2
j_gene: TRBJ2-2
abundance: NA
d_gene: TRBD1
CDR3nt: TGTGCCAGCAGCCCGGCGGGGACAGGGAACACCGGGGAGCTGTTTTTT
CDR3aa: CASSPAGTGNTGELFF

v_gene: TRBV10-3
j_gene: TRBJ2-7
abundance: few
d_gene: TRBD2
CDR3nt: TGTGCCATCAGTGAGTCTCCTAGCGGATTCTACGAGCAGTACTTC
CDR3aa: CAISESPSGFYEQYF

v_gene: TRBV13
j_gene: TRBJ1-1
abundance: NA
d_gene: NA
CDR3nt: TGTGCCAGCAGCCCAACGAATCTTGACACTGAAGCTTTCTTT
CDR3aa: CASSPTNLDTEAFF

v_gene: TRBV25-1
j_gene: TRBJ1-1
abundance: few
d_gene: NA
CDR3nt: TGTGCCAGCAGCGAGGGGGTCACTGAAGCTTTCTTT
CDR3aa: CASSEGVTEAFF

v_gene: TRBV4-1
j_gene: TRBJ2-3
abundance: NA
d_gene: NA
CDR3nt: TGCGCCAGCAGCCCCCGGGCCGTTAGCACAGATACGCAGTATTTT
CDR3aa: CASSPRAVSTDTQYF

v_gene: TRBV5-5
j_gene: TRBJ2-2
abundance: NA
d_gene: TRBD1
CDR3nt: TGTGCCAGCAGCCACCTTGCGGACAGGCGCACCGGGGAGCTGTTTTTT
CDR3aa: CASSHLADRRTGELFF

v_gene: TRBV20-1
j_gene: TRBJ1-5
abundance: NA
d_gene: TRBD1
CDR3nt: TGCAGTGCTAGTATACGGACAGGAGTAGCGCCCCAGCATTTT
CDR3aa: CSASIRTGVAPQHF

v_gene: TRBV2
j_gene: TRBJ2-3
abundance: NA
d_gene: NA
CDR3nt: TGTGCCAGCAGTAAAATAGATACGCAGTATTTT
CDR3aa: CASSKIDTQYF

v_gene: TRBV7-2
j_gene: TRBJ2-1
abundance: NA
d_gene: NA
CDR3nt: TGTGCCAGCAGCTTAGCGCTGTGGGACGGACTATACAATGAGCAGTTCTTC
CDR3aa: CASSLALWDGLYNEQFF

v_gene: TRBV24-1
j_gene: TRBJ1-5
abundance: NA
d_gene: NA
CDR3nt: TGTGCCACCAGTGTTGGGGGTTTTGATCAGCCCCAGCATTTT
CDR3aa: CATSVGGFDQPQHF

v_gene: TRBV5-6
j_gene: TRBJ1-6
abundance: many
d_gene: NA
CDR3nt: TGTGCCAGCACCGTCTGGAATTCACCCCTCCACTTT
CDR3aa: CASTVWNSPLHF

v_gene: TRBV20-1
j_gene: TRBJ2-5
abundance: NA
d_gene: TRBD2
CDR3nt: TGCAGTGCTAGAGAAGCGGGGGGACAAGAGACCCAGTACTTC
CDR3aa: CSAREAGGQETQYF

v_gene: TRBV6-2/TRBV6-3
j_gene: TRBJ1-1
abundance: few
d_gene: TRBD1
CDR3nt: TGTGCCAGCAGTTCCTGGCGGGACAGCAGTGAAGCTTTCTTT
CDR3aa: CASSSWRDSSEAFF

v_gene: TRBV4-2
j_gene: TRBJ2-5
abundance: few
d_gene: NA
CDR3nt: TGTGCCAGCAGCCAAGATTCGCGGGGCTCGGGAGAGACCCAGTACTTC
CDR3aa: CASSQDSRGSGETQYF

v_gene: TRBV29-1
j_gene: TRBJ1-1
abundance: NA
d_gene: NA
CDR3nt: TGCAGCGTCAGCCTTCCTAACACTGAAGCTTTCTTT
CDR3aa: CSVSLPNTEAFF

v_gene: TRBV7-3
j_gene: TRBJ2-1
abundance: NA
d_gene: TRBD2
CDR3nt: TGTGCCAGCAGCTTATCTAGCGGAACTTACAATGAGCAGTTCTTC
CDR3aa: CASSLSSGTYNEQFF

v_gene: TRBV10-3
j_gene: TRBJ2-7
abundance: NA
d_gene: NA
CDR3nt: TGTGCCATCAAGTATCGGTCCGGGGGTGAGCAGTACTTC
CDR3aa: CAIKYRSGGEQYF

v_gene: TRBV5-1
j_gene: TRBJ2-3
abundance: few
d_gene: NA
CDR3nt: TGCGCCAGCAGCTTCTCGACAGGGACTAGCACAGATACGCAGTATTTT
CDR3aa: CASSFSTGTSTDTQYF

v_gene: TRBV20-1
j_gene: TRBJ2-3
abundance: once
d_gene: TRBD1
CDR3nt: TGCAGTGCTAGAGACCCGGGACAGGGGTTAGATACGCAGTATTTT
CDR3aa: CSARDPGQGLDTQYF

v_gene: TRBV11-2
j_gene: TRBJ2-5
abundance: NA
d_gene: TRBD2
CDR3nt: TGTGCCAGCAGCTTGACTAGCGGGGGCGACGCATTCACGGCCCAGTACTTC
CDR3aa: CASSLTSGGDAFTAQYF

v_gene: TRBV20-1
j_gene: TRBJ1-5
abundance: NA
d_gene: NA
CDR3nt: TGCAGTGCTAGCACCGTGAATCAGCCCCAGCATTTT
CDR3aa: CSASTVNQPQHF

v_gene: TRBV10-1
j_gene: TRBJ1-6
abundance: few
d_gene: NA
CDR3nt: TGCGCCAGCAACCCGGCAGGGAATCACTTT
CDR3aa: CASNPAGNHF

v_gene: TRBV20-1
j_gene: TRBJ2-3
abundance: NA
d_gene: NA
CDR3nt: TGCAGTGCCCCGGGACTTCCTAGCACAGATACGCAGTATTTT
CDR3aa: CSAPGLPSTDTQYF

v_gene: TRBV20-1
j_gene: TRBJ1-2
abundance: NA
d_gene: NA
CDR3nt: TGCAGTGCAATCTCCCCGGACTATGGCTACACCTTC
CDR3aa: CSAISPDYGYTF

v_gene: TRBV20-1
j_gene: TRBJ1-1
abundance: few
d_gene: NA
CDR3nt: TGCAGGGGGAAGGGACCGTGGAGCACTGAAGCTTTCTTT
CDR3aa: CRGKGPWSTEAFF

v_gene: TRBV7-9
j_gene: TRBJ1-4
abundance: few
d_gene: TRBD1
CDR3nt: TGTGCCAGCAGCTTAGGCCGGCAGGGGGCTTCCAATGAAAAACTGTTTTTT
CDR3aa: CASSLGRQGASNEKLFF

v_gene: TRBV12-3/TRBV12-4
j_gene: TRBJ2-3
abundance: NA
d_gene: TRBD2
CDR3nt: TGTGCCAGCAGTACCCTAGCGGGGGGCAGGGATACGCAGTATTTT
CDR3aa: CASSTLAGGRDTQYF

v_gene: TRBV18
j_gene: TRBJ2-1
abundance: NA
d_gene: TRBD2
CDR3nt: TGTGCCAGCTCACCACCGACTAGCGGTGACAATGAGCAGTTCTTC
CDR3aa: CASSPPTSGDNEQFF

v_gene: TRBV9
j_gene: TRBJ2-1
abundance: NA
d_gene: NA
CDR3nt: TGTGCCAGCAACCCCCCGGGGGCCGATCTGAATGAGCAGTTCTTC
CDR3aa: CASNPPGADLNEQFF

v_gene: TRBV7-9
j_gene: TRBJ2-3
abundance: few
d_gene: NA
CDR3nt: TGTGCCAGCAGCGGCGTCGGAGCCGGGCCCCCAGATACGCAGTATTTT
CDR3aa: CASSGVGAGPPDTQYF

v_gene: TRBV4-1
j_gene: TRBJ2-2
abundance: NA
d_gene: NA
CDR3nt: TGCGCCAGCGGCCCGGAGAACACCGGGGAGCTGTTTTTT
CDR3aa: CASGPENTGELFF

v_gene: TRBV4-2
j_gene: TRBJ1-2
abundance: few
d_gene: NA
CDR3nt: TGTGCCAGCAGCCAAGAGGGGGCAAGCTATGGCTACACCTTC
CDR3aa: CASSQEGASYGYTF

v_gene: TRBV20-1
j_gene: TRBJ1-2
abundance: NA
d_gene: TRBD1
CDR3nt: TGCAGTGCAGAGACAGGGGGCTATGGCTACACCTTC
CDR3aa: CSAETGGYGYTF

v_gene: TRBV7-8
j_gene: TRBJ1-1
abundance: few
d_gene: NA
CDR3nt: TGTGCCAGCAGCTTACTAACAGCCGCTATGAACACTGAAGCTTTCTTT
CDR3aa: CASSLLTAAMNTEAFF

v_gene: TRBV7-9
j_gene: TRBJ1-1
abundance: NA
d_gene: NA
CDR3nt: TGTGCCAGCACCTTTGGACTGAGAACTGAAGCTTTCTTT
CDR3aa: CASTFGLRTEAFF

v_gene: TRBV5-1
j_gene: TRBJ2-5
abundance: NA
d_gene: NA
CDR3nt: TGCGCCAGCAGCTCACCTACTAGAGTCGAGACCCAGTACTTC
CDR3aa: CASSSPTRVETQYF

v_gene: TRBV18
j_gene: TRBJ2-3
abundance: few
d_gene: TRBD1
CDR3nt: TGTGCCAGCTCACCAAGGGGACAGGGGGCGACAGATACGCAGTATTTT
CDR3aa: CASSPRGQGATDTQYF

v_gene: TRBV5-1
j_gene: TRBJ2-1
abundance: few
d_gene: NA
CDR3nt: TGCGCCAGCAGCTTTGGGGCATTTTCTCACAATGAGCAGTTCTTC
CDR3aa: CASSFGAFSHNEQFF

v_gene: TRBV5-5
j_gene: TRBJ2-7
abundance: few
d_gene: NA
CDR3nt: TGTGCCAGCAGCGACGTCTCGGGGGATCGCGAGCAGTACTTC
CDR3aa: CASSDVSGDREQYF

v_gene: TRBV4-1
j_gene: TRBJ2-4
abundance: NA
d_gene: TRBD2
CDR3nt: TGCGCCAGCAGCCGAGGACTAGCGGGGAAAAACATTCAGTACTTC
CDR3aa: CASSRGLAGKNIQYF

v_gene: TRBV7-8
j_gene: TRBJ1-6
abundance: few
d_gene: TRBD1
CDR3nt: TGTGCCAGCGGACAGGTTAACTATAATTCACCCCTCCACTTT
CDR3aa: CASGQVNYNSPLHF

v_gene: TRBV7-2
j_gene: TRBJ1-1
abundance: NA
d_gene: NA
CDR3nt: TGTGCCAGCAGCTTACGAGGTGCGAAGCAGGGGCTCACTGAAGCTTTCTTT
CDR3aa: CASSLRGAKQGLTEAFF

v_gene: TRBV9
j_gene: TRBJ2-1
abundance: few
d_gene: NA
CDR3nt: TGTGCCAGCAGCTCACGGGACCAAGCGTACAATGAGCAGTTCTTC
CDR3aa: CASSSRDQAYNEQFF

v_gene: TRBV2
j_gene: TRBJ2-3
abundance: many
d_gene: TRBD2
CDR3nt: TGTGCCAGCAGTGAATCCCCCAGCGGGGGGGCGTATACGCAGTATTTT
CDR3aa: CASSESPSGGAYTQYF

v_gene: TRBV4-3
j_gene: TRBJ2-1
abundance: few
d_gene: TRBD2
CDR3nt: TGCGCCAGCAGCCAAGAGGCGGGGGGCCGCCCGGGTGAGCAGTTCTTC
CDR3aa: CASSQEAGGRPGEQFF

v_gene: TRBV6-1
j_gene: TRBJ1-5
abundance: NA
d_gene: NA
CDR3nt: TGTGCCAGCGGAAAGGGGAATCAGCCCCAGCATTTT
CDR3aa: CASGKGNQPQHF

v_gene: TRBV20-1
j_gene: TRBJ1-1
abundance: NA
d_gene: NA
CDR3nt: TGCAGTGCTAGAGGTCGGGCAGGGGCGTTAAACACTGAAGCTTTCTTT
CDR3aa: CSARGRAGALNTEAFF

v_gene: TRBV6-5
j_gene: TRBJ2-1
abundance: few
d_gene: NA
CDR3nt: TGTGCCAGCAGTTACTCCCGGGTCCCCCCTTACAATGAGCAGTTCTTC
CDR3aa: CASSYSRVPPYNEQFF